The next 24 T cell receptor beta chains were all read from a single sample in a study of T cell responses to AZD1222 COVID-19 vaccine. Sequencing was performed with immunoSEQ multiplex PCR; in TCRdb, only in-frame clones are kept and a portion is missing. Of 100,000 to 150,000 clones in the sample, roughly nine tenths were seen once. Sequenced material: peripheral blood, taken on day 0 of AZD1222 vaccination. These receptors all stem from an adult in good health.

The rearrangement links TRBV7-9 to TRBJ1-1; D not resolved. The CDR3 sequence is 13 residues long. Germline V gene lookup returns CDR1 SEHNR and CDR2 FQNEAQ (reference sequence). The ends were cut back, 0 bases at V and 6 bases at J, with 8 bases in the middle. CDR3 sequence (DNA): TGTGCCAGCAGCTTAGCGGGTCCATCTGAAGCTTTCTTT. This translates into CASSLAGPSEAFF.

This chain uses TRBV3-1 (or the pseudogene TRBV3-2) with TRBJ1-6, with a tentative D call TRBD1 (6 bases). V was shortened by 4 bases and J by 6 bases, with 22 bases between the two germline ends. CDR3 length: 18 residues. Germline CDR1 and CDR2: LGHDT and YNNKEL (reference sequence). CDR3 in DNA: TGTGCCAGCAGCCCGCTGCCCTCAACCGGCAGGGGTAATTCACCCCTCCACTTT. This encodes CASSPLPSTGRGNSPLHF.

The chain employs TRBV14 and TRBJ1-2; no firm D call. The V gene's germline CDR1 is SGHDN and CDR2 FVKESK. This CDR3 has 14 residues. V lost 3 bases, J lost 2 bases, and 10 bases lay in between. CDR3 DNA: TGTGCCAGCAGCCACTCTACCGGCAACTATGGCTACACCTTC. This codes for CASSHSTGNYGYTF.

J is TRBJ2-7 and V is TRBV30; 9 bases are a match to TRBD1. Germline trimming cut 6 bases from V and 2 bases from J; bases unmatched to any gene: 11. Germline V gives CDR1 GTSNPN, CDR2 SVGIG (reference sequence). CDR3 size: 15 residues. CDR3 nucleotide sequence: TGTGCCTGTACCTACAGGGGACAGGGACCCTACGAGCAGTACTTC. Translating it yields CACTYRGQGPYEQYF.

This clone was detected only once. The rearrangement uses TRBV18 and TRBJ1-3; no reliable D call. In germline, CDR1 is KGHSH, CDR2 LQKENI. V gave up 3 bases and J gave up 4 bases, with 13 bases separating them. The CDR3 is 15 amino acids. DNA of the CDR3: TGTGCCAGCTCACCCGACACTTCGGGGGGAAACACCATATATTTT. It codes for CASSPDTSGGNTIYF.

The chain carries TRBV6-1 and TRBJ2-7; D gene unclear. V lost 2 bases and J 4 bases, leaving 9 bases between the germline ends. This CDR3 region has 13 residues. Looked up from germline, CDR1 is MNHNS and CDR2 is SASEGT. CDR3: CASSESTPYEQYF. In DNA, the CDR3 is TGTGCCAGCAGTGAATCTACTCCTTACGAGCAGTACTTC.

The J gene is TRBJ2-5, the V gene TRBV3-1 (or the pseudogene TRBV3-2); D perhaps matches TRBD2 (5 bases). V lost 3 bases and J 1 base, leaving 6 bases between the germline ends. CDR3 length equals 13 residues. The germline gives CDR1 LGHDT, CDR2 YNNKEL (reference sequence). Written as DNA, the CDR3 is TGTGCCAGCAGCCAGAGGGCCCAAGAGACCCAGTACTTC. Protein: CASSQRAQETQYF.

A single count supports this clone. The chain recombines TRBV7-9 with TRBJ1-6; D not resolved. CDR3 length: 13 amino acids. Deletions cut 8 bases from V and 7 bases from J, with 12 bases between. Per the germline V gene, CDR1 is SEHNR and CDR2 is FQNEAQ (reference sequence). The CDR3 region has the DNA TGTGCCAGCGACGACATGGGGAATTCACCCCTCCACTTT. This gives the protein CASDDMGNSPLHF.

The V gene is TRBV27, the J gene TRBJ1-6; TRBD1 might be the D (5 bases). The CDR3 contains 14 residues. Trimming took 4 bases from V and 7 from J, leaving 11 bases between them. The germline V gene encodes CDR1 MNHEY and CDR2 SMNVEV (reference sequence). CDR3 protein: CASSSRTSNSPLHF. CDR3 in DNA: TGTGCCAGCAGTTCGCGGACAAGCAATTCACCCCTCCACTTT.

The chain carries TRBV5-1 and TRBJ1-5; maybe TRBD1 (5 bases). V was pared by 2 bases and J by 0 bases, with 12 bases between. Germline V gives CDR1 SGHRS, CDR2 YFSETQ. The CDR3 length is 16 residues. Here the CDR3 reads CASSFDSTYSNQPQHF. The DNA of the CDR3 is TGCGCCAGCAGCTTTGACAGCACTTATAGCAATCAGCCCCAGCATTTT.

The chain is built from TRBV7-2 and TRBJ2-7; no firm D call. The germline V gene encodes CDR1 SGHTA and CDR2 FQGNSA. V lost 5 bases and J lost 5, with 25 bases in between. The CDR3 is 17 amino acids. CDR3 sequence (DNA): TGTGCCAGCAGCCTCCTCTCCCCGACGAGGTCTTTAAACGAGCAGTACGTC. The encoded protein is CASSLLSPTRSLNEQYV.

The V and J genes are TRBV7-9 and TRBJ2-1, with unresolved D. The CDR3 covers 14 residues. With 5 bases removed from V and 8 bases from J, the gap between germline ends came to 16 bases. Germline V lookup: CDR1 SEHNR, CDR2 FQNEAQ (reference sequence). The chain's CDR3 is CASSKRQSVDEQFF. The CDR3 coding sequence is TGTGCCAGCAGCAAACGGCAGTCCGTGGATGAGCAGTTCTTC.

The genes are TRBV2 and TRBJ1-5, with TRBD1 matching 9 bases. The CDR3 spans 15 residues. CDR1 SNHLY and CDR2 FYNNEI come from the germline V gene. The V gene end was trimmed by 6 bases and the J gene end by 3 bases; junction bases not matched to a gene: 6. The CDR3: CASRVGTGNNQPQHF. The CDR3 DNA sequence: TGTGCCAGCAGAGTCGGGACAGGGAACAATCAGCCCCAGCATTTT. Variable domain in full (rest from reference TRBV2 and TRBJ1-5): EPEVTQTPSHQVTQMGQEVILRCVPISNHLYFYWYRQILGQKVEFLVSFYNNEISEKSEIFDDQFSVERPDGSNFTLKIRSTKLEDSAMYFCASRVGTGNNQPQHFGDGTRLSIL.

The chain uses TRBV12-3 or TRBV12-4 and TRBJ2-2, with D unclear. This CDR3 spans 13 amino acids. The germline V and J ends were trimmed by 5 bases and 7 bases, with 11 bases remaining between them. The CDR3 protein is CASSPRGHGELFF. The CDR3 region has the DNA TGTGCCAGCAGTCCCCGAGGTCACGGGGAGCTGTTTTTT.

This sequence joins TRBV3-1 (or the pseudogene TRBV3-2) and TRBJ2-7, with no clear D. The CDR3 contains 15 residues. The V gene lost 4 bases and the J gene lost 1 base, with 14 bases spanning the gap. Per germline, CDR1 LGHDT and CDR2 YNNKEL (reference sequence). The CDR3, as DNA: TGTGCCAGCAGCCCCCACGCAGCGACATCCTACGAGCAGTACTTC. Translating gives CASSPHAATSYEQYF.

This chain joins TRBV5-1 and TRBJ1-2, with 7 bases aligning to TRBD1. CDR3 size: 15 residues. J lost 5 bases, V lost 3 bases, and 10 bases had no gene match. CDR1 is SGHRS, CDR2 YFSETQ, per germline. CDR3 in amino acids: CASSSTGKGVYGYTF. CDR3 coding DNA: TGCGCCAGCAGCTCGACAGGGAAGGGGGTGTATGGCTACACCTTC.

V is TRBV12-5 and J is TRBJ1-1, with unresolved D. CDR1 is LGHNT and CDR2 is FRNRAP in the germline V gene. V shed 4 bases and J shed 6 bases, with 21 bases lying between them. This CDR3 contains 16 residues. CDR3 DNA sequence: TGTGCTAGTGGTTCGCGGAAGGAGGGTGGAAAGGCTGAAGCTTTCTTT. Translating gives CASGSRKEGGKAEAFF.

The chain employs TRBV11-2 and TRBJ2-7; tentatively, D is TRBD2 (6 bases). Trimming shortened V by 1 base and J by 6 bases, and 10 bases separated the two germline ends. From germline, CDR1 is SGHAT and CDR2 FQNNGV. The CDR3 loop spans 13 amino acids. In nucleotides, the CDR3 is TGTGCCAGCAGCTTAGCGTCCGGGGGCGAGCAGTACTTC. Translation: CASSLASGGEQYF.

The V call is TRBV3-1 (or the pseudogene TRBV3-2), the J call TRBJ1-2, with unresolved D. Trimming cost V 1 base and J 2 bases, with 8 bases left between them. CDR1 and CDR2 (germline): LGHDT, YNNKEL (reference sequence). The CDR3 sequence is 14 residues long. The chain's CDR3 is CASSQADGNYGYTF. Written as DNA, the CDR3 is TGTGCCAGCAGCCAAGCGGACGGGAACTATGGCTACACCTTC.

This chain joins TRBV9 and TRBJ2-1, with D tentatively TRBD1 or TRBD2 (7 bases each). Deletions cut 4 bases from V and 1 base from J, with 18 bases between. The CDR3 loop spans 17 amino acids. The germline V gene has CDR1 SGDLS and CDR2 YYNGEE. The DNA of the CDR3 is TGTGCCAGCAGCTTGCAGGGGGGGCCAGGGTCCTACAATGAGCAGTTCTTC. Translated: CASSLQGGPGSYNEQFF. Full variable domain (rest looked up from reference TRBV9 and TRBJ2-1): DSGVTQTPKHLITATGQRVTLRCSPRSGDLSVYWYQQSLDQGLQFLIQYYNGEERAKGNILERFSAQQFPDLHSELNLSSLELGDSALYFCASSLQGGPGSYNEQFFGPGTRLTVL.

As concerns this clone: The junction does not match germline at one end; this may be a read error. V is TRBV7-7 and J is TRBJ2-5; no clear D gene. The CDR3 has 11 amino acids. Germline lookup yields CDR1 SSHAT and CDR2 FNYEAQ (reference sequence). The CDR3 sequence: CASSPGETQYF. The CDR3 DNA sequence: TGTGCTAGCAGCCCCGGAGAGACCCAGTACTTC.

The chain is built from TRBV6-2 or TRBV6-3 and TRBJ2-3, with 7 positions matching TRBD2. V shed 7 bases, J shed 6 bases, and the junction held 10 bases outside the gene matches. Per germline, CDR1 MNHEY and CDR2 SVGEGT. This CDR3 region has 14 residues. The DNA of the CDR3 is TGTGCCAGCATCCCATATGGGCGGGGGGATACGCAGTATTTT. This encodes CASIPYGRGDTQYF.

The CDR3 coding sequence is TGCGCCAGCAGCCAAGCCCGGGGTTCAACTAATGAAAAACTGTTTTTT. This sequence encodes CASSQARGSTNEKLFF. The chain combines TRBV4-1 with TRBJ1-4; no clear D gene. The CDR3 is made up of 16 amino acids. The V end was cut by 1 base, the J end by 0 bases, with 9 bases between. Per the germline V gene, CDR1 is MGHRA and CDR2 is YSYEKL.

This chain connects TRBV4-1 to TRBJ2-4; 7 bases are shared with TRBD1. The ends lost 2 bases at V and 4 bases at J; junction bases unmatched: 11. The CDR3 runs to 17 residues. The germline V gene has CDR1 MGHRA and CDR2 YSYEKL. In DNA form, the CDR3 reads TGCGCCAGCAGCCAACCGACCGTGGGGACAGCTAAAAACATTCAGTACTTC. Protein product: CASSQPTVGTAKNIQYF.